These 9 T cell receptor beta chains came from one sample sequenced in a study of T cells in localized non-small cell lung cancer. The assay was immunoSEQ multiplex PCR, and TCRdb's table has in-frame clones only and misses some. The table has around 50,000 clones, roughly 88% seen once. The source was peripheral blood, collected before any cancer treatment. Receptor source: a male donor older than 55 with stage III squamous cell lung carcinoma.

The chain is built from TRBV12-5 and TRBJ2-2; D perhaps matches TRBD1 (6 bases). The CDR3 has 14 amino acids. V was trimmed by 2 bases and J by 7 bases, leaving 11 bases between them. Germline V gives CDR1 LGHNT, CDR2 FRNRAP. For the CDR3, the DNA is TGTGCTAGTGGTTTGTTAGGGGGTATCGGGGAGCTGTTTTTT. It translates to CASGLLGGIGELFF.

For this clone: A read error may account for a junction end that differs from germline. This chain joins TRBV5-4 and TRBJ2-5; a possible D gene is TRBD2 (7 bases). Germline-derived CDR1 and CDR2 are SGHNT and YYREEE (reference sequence). The CDR3 loop spans 18 amino acids. The CDR3 nucleotides read TGTGCCAGCAGCAGCTGGATCTTGGGGGGGGCGGGGCAAGAGGCCCAGTACTTC. It yields the protein CASSSWILGGAGQEAQYF.

This chain joins TRBV30 and TRBJ1-4; 7 nucleotides agree with TRBD1. The length of the CDR3 is 15 residues. The V gene end was trimmed by 3 bases and the J gene end by 3 bases; junction bases not matched to a gene: 7. The germline gives CDR1 GTSNPN, CDR2 SVGIG (reference sequence). Here the CDR3 DNA reads TGTGCCTGGAGCCTTACGACAGGGCCTAATGAAAAACTGTTTTTT. As protein: CAWSLTTGPNEKLFF. The whole variable domain, remainder taken from reference TRBV30 and TRBJ1-4, is SQTIHQWPATLVQPVGSPLSLECTVEGTSNPNLYWYRQAAGRGLQLLFYSVGIGQISSEVPQNLSASRPQDRQFILSSKKLLLSDSGFYLCAWSLTTGPNEKLFFGSGTQLSVL.

The genes are TRBV5-1 and TRBJ2-3; 7 bases fit TRBD1. The CDR3 loop spans 20 amino acids. V lost 0 bases, J lost 0 bases, and 16 bases stayed unmatched. Per the germline V gene, CDR1 is SGHRS and CDR2 is YFSETQ. This CDR3 is CASSLALGVGGFRSTDTQYF. CDR3 sequence (DNA): TGCGCCAGCAGCTTGGCCCTGGGGGTAGGGGGCTTTAGAAGCACAGATACGCAGTATTTT.

The gene calls are TRBV5-1 and TRBJ2-3; the D call may be TRBD1 or TRBD2 (6 bases each). The CDR3 covers 15 residues. V gave up 6 bases and J gave up 3 bases, with 17 bases separating them. Germline V gene lookup returns CDR1 SGHRS and CDR2 YFSETQ. CDR3 residues: CASKAWGAETDTQYF. For the CDR3, the DNA is TGCGCCAGCAAGGCTTGGGGGGCAGAAACAGATACGCAGTATTTT.

This clone showed up just a few times. The sample contains more than one DNA sequence encoding this CDR3. The chain employs TRBV5-1 and TRBJ1-1, with D hard to call. The CDR3 extends over 13 amino acids. CDR1 is SGHRS, CDR2 YFSETQ, per germline. Deletions cut 3 bases from V and 1 base from J, with 7 bases between. CDR3 amino acids: CASSYTRNTEAFF. DNA for the CDR3: TGCGCCAGCAGCTATACACGGAACACTGAAGCTTTCTTT.

The chain has TRBV5-1 and TRBJ2-2; D unclear. CDR1 is SGHRS, CDR2 YFSETQ, per germline. This CDR3 is built from 16 residues. With 0 bases removed from V and 5 bases from J, the gap between germline ends came to 14 bases. CDR3 sequence reads: CASSLVGSVLTGELFF. The CDR3 DNA is TGCGCCAGCAGCTTGGTTGGAAGCGTGTTAACCGGGGAGCTGTTTTTT.

This rearrangement joins TRBV25-1 to TRBJ1-1; 12 nucleotides align to TRBD1. The germline V gene encodes CDR1 MGHDK and CDR2 SYGVNS. CDR3 length equals 16 residues. Unmatched junction bases numbered 2, after V lost 3 bases and J lost 0 bases. The CDR3 DNA reads as TGTGCCAGCAGTGAGCGGGACAGGGGGCTGAACACTGAAGCTTTCTTT. Protein product: CASSERDRGLNTEAFF.

The chain joins TRBV5-1 to TRBJ1-1, with 8 bases fitting TRBD1. The CDR3 extends over 15 amino acids. Germline-derived CDR1 and CDR2 are SGHRS and YFSETQ. V lost 0 bases to trimming and J lost 0 bases; unmatched junction nucleotides: 1. CDR3 sequence reads: CASSLEGQVNTEAFF. The DNA for the CDR3 is TGCGCCAGCAGCTTGGAGGGACAGGTGAACACTGAAGCTTTCTTT.